This T cell receptor (beta chain) was recorded in a study of OX40 agonist ivuxolimab in advanced cancers. Generated by immunoSEQ multiplex PCR, the TCRdb table keeps only in-frame clones and is missing some. The sample consists of about 68,000 clones, 70% to 85% of them appearing once. The V end lost 4 bases, the J end lost 1 base, and 13 bases lay between the germline ends. Germline lookup yields CDR1 SGHTA and CDR2 FQGNSA. The CDR3 consists of 15 residues. V usage is TRBV7-2 and J usage is TRBJ2-5; tentatively, D is TRBD1 or TRBD2 (5 bases each). The receptor's source is an adult with an advanced solid tumor such as melanoma, head and neck, liver or kidney cancer. This specimen was CD4+ or CD8+ T cells sorted from blood, taken in a trial of the OX40 agonist ivuxolimab. Here the CDR3 DNA reads TGTGCCAGCAGCTACCCGGGACGGCTCCAAGAGACCCAGTACTTC. Protein product: CASSYPGRLQETQYF.